The 6 T cell receptor beta chains listed next were all sequenced from one sample in a study of cytomegalovirus exposure and HLA in healthy donors. The PCR used 60 Vbeta and 13 Jbeta primers. Assay: immunoSEQ multiplex PCR; the TCRdb copy retains only in-frame clones and omits some. The repertoire holds some 160,000 clones, with approximately 80% as singletons. The sample taken for sequencing was PBMCs. These receptors originate from a man aged 45-65 years in good health and CMV-seropositive.

The chain has TRBV7-2 and TRBJ2-7; D remains unclear. Per the germline V gene, CDR1 is SGHTA and CDR2 is FQGNSA. CDR3 length: 13 residues. The V and J ends lost 1 base and 6 bases respectively, with 10 bases between them. CDR3 coding DNA: TGTGCCAGCAGCTTAGGGGTGGGCCCCGAGCAGTACTTC. As protein: CASSLGVGPEQYF.

The gene calls are TRBV7-2 and TRBJ2-7; perhaps TRBD1 as D (5 bases). This CDR3 is 14 amino acids long. Germline-derived CDR1 and CDR2 are SGHTA and FQGNSA. V lost 1 base, J lost 2 bases, and 9 bases lay in between. CDR3 DNA: TGTGCCAGCAGCTTAGACAGGCTTACCTACGAGCAGTACTTC. This sequence encodes CASSLDRLTYEQYF.

The chain uses TRBV5-4 and TRBJ2-7, with D tentatively TRBD1 (5 bases). The CDR3 totals 15 residues. Trimming cost V 4 bases and J 3 bases, with 17 bases left between them. Germline assignment: CDR1 SGHNT and CDR2 YYREEE (reference sequence). The CDR3 bases are TGTGCCAGCAGCCCACCGCCCGGACAAGACTACGAGCAGTACTTC. This encodes CASSPPPGQDYEQYF.

The chain recombines TRBV14 with TRBJ2-3, with 10 bases that match TRBD2. There are 16 residues in the CDR3. The V gene end was trimmed by 3 bases and the J gene end by 2 bases; junction bases not matched to a gene: 5. CDR1 and CDR2 from the germline V gene are SGHDN and FVKESK. The CDR3 DNA is TGTGCCAGCAGCCATGTAGCGGGGGGACTCACAGATACGCAGTATTTT. It encodes CASSHVAGGLTDTQYF.

V usage is TRBV10-3 and J usage is TRBJ1-4; the match to TRBD1 covers 8 bases. Germline V gene lookup returns CDR1 ENHRY and CDR2 SYGVKD. The CDR3 covers 15 residues. Losses at the gene ends were 2 bases for V and 5 bases for J; bases not matched to a gene: 4. CDR3: CAISEQTGGNEKLFF. The CDR3 DNA is TGTGCCATCAGTGAGCAAACAGGGGGAAATGAAAAACTGTTTTTT.

The CDR3 is CASSLARSGQGASRTGELFF. In nucleotides, the CDR3 is TGTGCCAGCAGCTTAGCGCGTTCCGGACAGGGGGCGAGTCGGACCGGGGAGCTGTTTTTT. This chain uses TRBV7-8 with TRBJ2-2; TRBD1 aligns across 11 bases. The CDR3 totals 20 residues. Per germline, CDR1 SGHVS and CDR2 FQNEAQ. V lost 0 bases to trimming and J lost 5 bases; unmatched junction nucleotides: 14. The full variable domain, with the rest looked up from reference TRBV7-8 and TRBJ2-2, is GAGVSQSPRYKVAKRGQDVALRCDPISGHVSLFWYQQALGQGPEFLTYFQNEAQLDKSGLPSDRFFAERPEGSVSTLKIQRTQQEDSAVYLCASSLARSGQGASRTGELFFGEGSRLTVL.